This TCR beta chain emerged from a study of cytomegalovirus exposure and HLA in healthy donors. Study findings and constraints: A classifier reportedly called cytomegalovirus status with high sensitivity and specificity.

With 2 bases clipped from V and 8 bases from J, the junction kept 16 bases outside the gene matches. Germline V gene data show CDR1 as SGHRS and CDR2 as YFSETQ. The CDR3 is made up of 17 amino acids. Primers: 60 Vbeta forward and 13 Jbeta reverse. Assay used: immunoSEQ multiplex PCR; TCRdb lists only in-frame clones, some missing. This sample yields under 120,000 clones, of which around three quarters are seen a single time; less than 3.5% belongs to the top ten. Though nominally healthy at sampling, donors likely had unrecorded immune exposures. This clone appeared once. Its cognate antigen is unknown.

Source material: PBMCs. This sequence originates from a man in his fifties or sixties in good health and CMV-seropositive. The chain employs TRBV5-1 and TRBJ1-2, with 9 bases fitting TRBD1. The CDR3 DNA is TGCGCCAGCAGCTTAGGGACAGGGACTTTTCGAGAGAAGGGCTACACCTTC. Its protein product is CASSLGTGTFREKGYTF.